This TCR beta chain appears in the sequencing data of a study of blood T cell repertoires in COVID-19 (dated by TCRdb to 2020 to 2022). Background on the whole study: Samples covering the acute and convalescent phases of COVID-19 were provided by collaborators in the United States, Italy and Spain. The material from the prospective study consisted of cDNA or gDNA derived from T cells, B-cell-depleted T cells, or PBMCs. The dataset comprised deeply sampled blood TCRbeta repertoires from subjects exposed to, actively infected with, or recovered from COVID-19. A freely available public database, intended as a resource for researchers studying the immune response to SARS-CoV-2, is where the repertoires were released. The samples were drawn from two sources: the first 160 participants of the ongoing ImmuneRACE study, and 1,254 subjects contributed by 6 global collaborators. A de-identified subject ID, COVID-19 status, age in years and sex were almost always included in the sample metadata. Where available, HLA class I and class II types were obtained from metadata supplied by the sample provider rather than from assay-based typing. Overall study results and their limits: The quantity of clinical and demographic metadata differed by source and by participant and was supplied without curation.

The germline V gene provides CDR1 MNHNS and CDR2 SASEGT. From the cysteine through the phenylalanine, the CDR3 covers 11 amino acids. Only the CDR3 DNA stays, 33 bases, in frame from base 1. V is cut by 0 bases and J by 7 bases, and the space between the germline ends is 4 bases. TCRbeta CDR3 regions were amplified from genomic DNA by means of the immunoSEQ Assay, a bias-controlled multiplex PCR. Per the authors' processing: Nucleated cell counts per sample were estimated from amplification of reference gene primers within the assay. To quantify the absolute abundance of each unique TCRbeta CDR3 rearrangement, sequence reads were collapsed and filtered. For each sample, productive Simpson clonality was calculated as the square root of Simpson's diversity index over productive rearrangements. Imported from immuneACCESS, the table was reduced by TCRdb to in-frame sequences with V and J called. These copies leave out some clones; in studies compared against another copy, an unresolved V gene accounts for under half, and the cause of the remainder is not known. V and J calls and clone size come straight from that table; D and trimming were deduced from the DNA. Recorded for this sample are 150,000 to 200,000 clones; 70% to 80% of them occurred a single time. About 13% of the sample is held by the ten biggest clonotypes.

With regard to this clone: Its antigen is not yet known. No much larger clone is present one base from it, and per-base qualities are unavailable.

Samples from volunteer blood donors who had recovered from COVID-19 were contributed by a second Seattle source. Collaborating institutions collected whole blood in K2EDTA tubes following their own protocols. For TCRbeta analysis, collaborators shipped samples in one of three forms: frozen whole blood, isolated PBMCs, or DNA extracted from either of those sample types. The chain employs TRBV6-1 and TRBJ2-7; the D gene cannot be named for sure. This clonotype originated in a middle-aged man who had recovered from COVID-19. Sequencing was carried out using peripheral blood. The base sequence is TGTGCCAGCAGTGAAGCGAGGGAGCAGTACTTC. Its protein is CASSEAREQYF.